These T cell receptor beta chains were read from a single sample in a study of blood T cell repertoires in COVID-19. Produced via immunoSEQ multiplex PCR; TCRdb's table is partial and in-frame only. Of over 400,000 clones in the sample, about 88% were seen once. Sequences were obtained from PBMCs or T cells enriched from blood (not recorded which). These receptors were taken from an older woman who had recovered from COVID-19. CDR3s include the opening cysteine and the closing phenylalanine or tryptophan. A D gene is named only where the DNA matches it firmly. Some rows mark clone size as missing; the rest say once, few, many or name a class of expanded clone.

TRBV11-2	NA	TRBJ2-3	16	TRBD1	CASSWRQGARADTQYF	TGTGCCAGCAGCTGGAGACAGGGGGCGAGGGCAGATACGCAGTATTTT
TRBV5-6	few	TRBJ1-3	14	NA	CASSLGVGGNTIYF	TGTGCCAGCAGCCTAGGGGTGGGCGGAAACACCATATATTTT
TRBV10-1	NA	TRBJ1-5	14	TRBD1	CANPRGLSNQPQHF	TGCGCCAATCCCAGGGGGCTTAGCAATCAGCCCCAGCATTTT
TRBV6-5	NA	TRBJ1-2	14	NA	CASSREHQNYGYTF	TGTGCCAGCAGCCGGGAACACCAGAACTATGGCTACACCTTC
TRBV5-1	NA	TRBJ2-1	17	TRBD1	CARSLGGTGIGGNEQFF	TGCGCCCGCAGCTTGGGGGGGACAGGGATAGGTGGCAATGAGCAGTTCTTC
TRBV24-1	NA	TRBJ2-7	13	TRBD2	CATSNSGGYEQYF	TGTGCCACCAGTAATAGCGGGGGCTACGAGCAGTACTTC
TRBV29-1	NA	TRBJ2-2	12	NA	CSVDDSTGELFF	TGCAGCGTTGACGACAGTACCGGGGAGCTGTTTTTT
TRBV2	NA	TRBJ1-1	15	TRBD1	CASSGTGGADTEAFF	TGTGCCAGCAGTGGAACAGGGGGCGCGGACACTGAAGCTTTCTTT
TRBV6-1	NA	TRBJ1-5	15	NA	CASSEFAGKNQPQHF	TGTGCCAGCAGTGAATTCGCAGGGAAAAATCAGCCCCAGCATTTT
TRBV10-3	few	TRBJ1-3	14	NA	CAISVTGSGNTIYF	TGTGCCATCAGTGTCACAGGGTCGGGAAACACCATATATTTT
TRBV4-1	NA	TRBJ1-6	12	NA	CASSQDGRPLHF	TGCGCCAGCAGCCAAGATGGCAGGCCCCTCCACTTT
TRBV6-4	few	TRBJ2-3	16	TRBD1	CASSDSRDRGVNTQYF	TGTGCCAGCAGTGACTCCAGAGACAGGGGCGTGAATACGCAGTATTTT
TRBV19	few	TRBJ2-7	15	NA	CASRLQGGASYEQYF	TGTGCCAGTAGGCTACAGGGCGGTGCCTCCTACGAGCAGTACTTC
TRBV12-3/TRBV12-4	NA	TRBJ2-2	13	TRBD1	CASSRQGIGELFF	TGTGCCAGCAGTAGACAGGGAATCGGGGAGCTGTTTTTT
TRBV5-6	NA	TRBJ1-1	13	NA	CASSFDRWSEAFF	TGTGCCAGCAGCTTTGACAGGTGGAGTGAAGCTTTCTTT
TRBV10-3	NA	TRBJ2-3	15	NA	CAISESRGGTDTQYF	TGTGCCATCAGTGAGTCTAGGGGCGGCACAGATACGCAGTATTTT
TRBV4-2	NA	TRBJ2-1	17	TRBD2	CASSQDPQAGGYNEQFF	TGTGCCAGCAGCCAAGATCCTCAAGCGGGGGGCTACAATGAGCAGTTCTTC
TRBV13	NA	TRBJ2-7	13	TRBD1	CASSWTGDYEQYF	TGTGCCAGCAGCTGGACAGGGGATTACGAGCAGTACTTC
TRBV30	NA	TRBJ1-2	16	NA	CAWRGDYGLANYGYTF	TGTGCCTGGAGAGGGGATTACGGCTTAGCTAACTATGGCTACACCTTC
TRBV12-5	few	TRBJ1-6	17	TRBD1	CASGLERRDRGHSPLHF	TGTGCTAGTGGTTTGGAACGGAGGGACAGGGGTCATTCACCCCTCCACTTT
TRBV2	few	TRBJ2-1	15	NA	CASSNRGGNSNEQFF	TGTGCCAGCAGTAACAGGGGGGGGAATAGCAATGAGCAGTTCTTC
TRBV3-1/TRBV3-2	NA	TRBJ2-5	15	TRBD2	CASSPLAGVKETQYF	TGTGCCAGCAGCCCCTTAGCGGGAGTAAAAGAGACCCAGTACTTC
TRBV5-8	NA	TRBJ2-1	16	NA	CASSLVGQTTYNEQFF	TGTGCCAGCAGCTTGGTGGGGCAGACCACCTACAATGAGCAGTTCTTC
TRBV15	NA	TRBJ1-2	15	TRBD1	CATSRGDRGHYGYTF	TGTGCCACCAGCAGAGGGGACAGGGGACACTATGGCTACACCTTC
TRBV5-8	NA	TRBJ2-5	15	TRBD1	CASSLSGQAQETQYF	TGTGCCAGCAGCTTGTCAGGACAGGCCCAAGAGACCCAGTACTTC
TRBV14	NA	TRBJ1-3	17	NA	CASSQEETVLFGNTIYF	TGTGCCAGCAGCCAAGAAGAAACAGTGCTTTTTGGGAACACCATATATTTT
TRBV29-1	NA	TRBJ2-3	14	TRBD1	CSVVDRGRTDTQYF	TGCAGCGTTGTCGACAGGGGGCGCACAGATACGCAGTATTTT
TRBV10-1	once	TRBJ1-1	14	TRBD1	CASSQTGGSTEAFF	TGCGCCAGCAGCCAGACAGGGGGAAGTACTGAAGCTTTCTTT
TRBV5-6	NA	TRBJ1-2	14	NA	CASSEQGWSYGYTF	TGTGCCAGCAGCGAACAGGGTTGGAGCTATGGCTACACCTTC
TRBV4-1	few	TRBJ2-3	15	TRBD2	CASSQAGRFTDTQYF	TGCGCCAGCAGCCAAGCCGGGAGGTTCACAGATACGCAGTATTTT
TRBV3-1/TRBV3-2	NA	TRBJ2-3	15	TRBD2	CASSQGTSGPDTQYF	TGTGCCAGCAGCCAAGGGACTAGCGGCCCAGATACGCAGTATTTT
TRBV7-7	NA	TRBJ2-1	15	TRBD1	CASSLGTGGIHEQFF	TGTGCTAGCAGCTTAGGGACAGGGGGCATCCATGAGCAGTTCTTC
TRBV11-2	NA	TRBJ2-7	13	TRBD1	CASSPGQLGEQYF	TGTGCCAGCAGCCCGGGACAGCTTGGCGAGCAGTACTTC
TRBV2	NA	TRBJ2-3	13	NA	CASRGGEIGTQYF	TGTGCCAGCAGGGGGGGTGAAATAGGAACGCAGTATTTT
TRBV9	NA	TRBJ1-3	19	TRBD1	CASSPFTGTALNSGNTIYF	TGTGCCAGCAGCCCATTCACCGGGACAGCTCTCAACTCTGGAAACACCATATATTTT